Sequencing of this T cell receptor beta chain was carried out in a study of blood T cell repertoires in COVID-19. Overall study: Sources were T cells, B-cell-depleted T cells, or PBMCs; the material itself was cDNA or gDNA.

Germline CDR1 reads SGHNT; CDR2 reads YYREEE (reference sequence). Trimming took off 2 bases at V and 0 bases at J, with 11 bases between the two ends. The CDR3 loop spans 15 amino acids. Using immunoSEQ multiplex PCR, the repertoire was profiled, and TCRdb retains in-frame clones only, with some absent. Among tens of thousands of clones listed, about 81% were seen once. What was sequenced was peripheral blood. The J gene is TRBJ1-2, the V gene TRBV5-4, with TRBD1 as a possible D gene (5 bases). The sequence was obtained from a human donor in a cohort sampled during active COVID-19. CDR3: CASSFRALANYGYTF. DNA for the CDR3: TGTGCCAGCAGCTTCAGGGCGTTGGCTAACTATGGCTACACCTTC.